This T cell receptor beta chain was identified in a study of T cell changes during pregnancy in multiple sclerosis. Germline CDR1 reads SGHAT; CDR2 reads FQDESV (reference sequence). The CDR3 runs 16 residues. V lost 5 bases and J lost 2; bases outside the gene matches: 5. Measured with immunoSEQ multiplex PCR; TCRdb has only the in-frame clones, and not every one. The sample has about 110,000 clones, 80% to 95% seen once. The chain links TRBV11-1 to TRBJ2-5, with 13 nucleotides matching TRBD2. The sequencing here drew on peripheral blood, taken in the third trimester of pregnancy. The receptor's source is a female donor with multiple sclerosis, enrolled in a pregnancy study. CDR3 sequence: CASSPGLAGVQETQYF. CDR3 DNA: TGTGCCAGCAGCCCTGGACTAGCGGGGGTTCAAGAGACCCAGTACTTC. Together with reference TRBV11-1 and TRBJ2-5, the CDR3 gives the full variable domain: EAEVAQSPRYKITEKSQAVAFWCDPISGHATLYWYRQILGQGPELLVQFQDESVVDDSQLPKDRFSAERLKGVDSTLKIQPAELGDSAMYLCASSPGLAGVQETQYFGPGTRLLVL.